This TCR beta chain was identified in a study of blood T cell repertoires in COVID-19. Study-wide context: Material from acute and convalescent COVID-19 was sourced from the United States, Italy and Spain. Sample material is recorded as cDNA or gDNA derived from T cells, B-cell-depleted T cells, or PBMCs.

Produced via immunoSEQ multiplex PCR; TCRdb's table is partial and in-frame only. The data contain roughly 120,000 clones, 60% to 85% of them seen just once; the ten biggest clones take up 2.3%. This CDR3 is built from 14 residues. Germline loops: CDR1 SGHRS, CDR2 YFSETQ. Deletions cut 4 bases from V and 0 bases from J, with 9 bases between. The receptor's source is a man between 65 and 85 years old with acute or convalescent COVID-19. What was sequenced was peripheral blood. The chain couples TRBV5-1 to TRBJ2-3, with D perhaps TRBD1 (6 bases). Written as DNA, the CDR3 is TGCGCCAGCAGCGAGACAGGTAGCACAGATACGCAGTATTTT. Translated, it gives CASSETGSTDTQYF.